This T cell receptor (beta chain) was documented in a study of OX40 agonist ivuxolimab in advanced cancers. Overall study results and limits: Clonal expansion by week 6 occurred in CD4+ and CD8+ blood T cells (at 0.1 to 3.0 mg/kg).

Measured with immunoSEQ multiplex PCR; TCRdb has only the in-frame clones, and not every one. The data show 70,000 or so clones, with 75% to 90% seen just once and 0.95% to 1.5% held by the top ten. The germline V gene has CDR1 KGHSH and CDR2 LQKENI. The CDR3 runs 14 residues. J was trimmed by 7 bases and V by 6 bases; bases with no gene match: 10. Worth noting for this clone: The antigen is undetermined.

The sequence derives from an adult with an advanced solid tumor such as melanoma, head and neck, liver or kidney cancer. This sample comprised CD4+ or CD8+ T cells sorted from blood, obtained in a trial of the OX40 agonist ivuxolimab. V gene TRBV18 combines with J gene TRBJ1-2; 8 bases agree with TRBD1. The DNA of the CDR3 is TGTGCCAGCTCGTCGACAGGGGCCCCCTCTGGCTACACCTTC. Protein sequence: CASSSTGAPSGYTF.